The present T cell receptor beta chain was sequenced within a study of blood T cell repertoires in COVID-19. About the study: Acute and convalescent COVID-19 samples came from the United States, Italy and Spain.

Per the germline V gene, CDR1 is MNHEY and CDR2 is SMNVEV (reference sequence). V lost 2 bases and J 5 bases, leaving 15 bases between the germline ends. The CDR3 extends over 15 amino acids. The method was immunoSEQ multiplex PCR; TCRdb's version includes in-frame clones alone and lacks a portion of them. Among fewer than 200,000 clones listed, around four fifths were seen once. The source of this sequence is a woman aged 70 to 79 who had recovered from COVID-19. The chain has TRBV27 and TRBJ1-1; D may be TRBD1 (5 bases). Source material: peripheral blood. The CDR3 DNA reads TGTGCCAGCAGTTTAGTCCCAGGGCGGCGGACTGAAGCTTTCTTT. Translating gives CASSLVPGRRTEAFF.